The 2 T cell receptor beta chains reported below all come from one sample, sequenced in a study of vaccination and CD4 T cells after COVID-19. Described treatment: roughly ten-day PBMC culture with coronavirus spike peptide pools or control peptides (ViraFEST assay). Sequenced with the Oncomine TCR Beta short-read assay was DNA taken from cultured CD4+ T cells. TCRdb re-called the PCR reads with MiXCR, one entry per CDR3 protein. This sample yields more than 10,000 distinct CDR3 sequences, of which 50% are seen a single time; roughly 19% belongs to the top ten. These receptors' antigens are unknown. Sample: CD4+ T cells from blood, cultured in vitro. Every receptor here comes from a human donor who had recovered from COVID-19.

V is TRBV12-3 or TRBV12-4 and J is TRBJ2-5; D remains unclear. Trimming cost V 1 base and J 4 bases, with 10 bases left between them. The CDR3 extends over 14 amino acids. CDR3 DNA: TGTGCCAGCAGTTTAGTGGCTACCTCAGAGACCCAGTACTTC. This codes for CASSLVATSETQYF.

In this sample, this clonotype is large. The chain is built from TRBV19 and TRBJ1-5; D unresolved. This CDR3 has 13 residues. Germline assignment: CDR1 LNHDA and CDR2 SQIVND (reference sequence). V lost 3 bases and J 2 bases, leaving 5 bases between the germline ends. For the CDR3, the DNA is TGTGCCAGTAGTATGAGCGGCAATCAGCCCCAGCATTTT. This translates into CASSMSGNQPQHF. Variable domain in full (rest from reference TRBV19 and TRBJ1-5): DGGITQSPKYLFRKEGQNVTLSCEQNLNHDAMYWYRQDPGQGLRLIYYSQIVNDFQKGDIAEGYSVSREKKESFPLTVTSAQKNPTAFYLCASSMSGNQPQHFGDGTRLSIL.